This T cell receptor beta chain originates from a study of a mutant IDH1 vaccine in newly diagnosed glioma. Study at large: Pretreatment consisted of radiotherapy, temozolomide, or both, with most receiving both. Study-wide results and caveats: Among patients, around 93% showed immune responses induced by the vaccine. Top-clonotype changes in peripheral T cells seemed unrelated to pseudoprogression.

Here immunoSEQ multiplex PCR was the method, and the copy in TCRdb shows in-frame clones only, minus some. The data hold roughly 74,000 clones, with 85% observed a single time. Time point here: week 23, last vaccination. Each vaccine dose was 300 ug of mutant IDH1 20-mer peptide, with topical imiquimod. Remarks on this clone: Its antigen is unknown.

Trimming removed 3 bases from V and 15 bases from J; junction bases left unmatched: 7. Germline assignment: CDR1 MDHEN and CDR2 SYDVKM. This CDR3 is 14 amino acids long. This material consisted of PBMCs, taken from a glioma patient whose treatment included an IDH1 peptide vaccine. The source of this sequence is a woman between 50 and 59 years old with glioma. J is TRBJ2-1 and V is TRBV28, with TRBD2 matching over 14 bases. CDR3: CASSFGTSGSWLFF. CDR3 DNA: TGTGCCAGCAGTTTCGGGACTAGCGGGAGCTGGCTGTTCTTC. The whole variable domain, remainder taken from reference TRBV28 and TRBJ2-1, is DVKVTQSSRYLVKRTGEKVFLECVQDMDHENMFWYRQDPGLGLRLIYFSYDVKMKEKGDIPEGYSVSREKKERFSLILESASTNQTSMYLCASSFGTSGSWLFFGPGTRLTVL.